These 28 T cell receptor beta chains were sequenced from one sample in a study of T cells in Graves' hyperthyroidism and ophthalmopathy. Amplification of TCR beta CDR3 regions used RNA as the template. First-round RT-PCR of the TCR CDR3 relied on the HTBI primer set. MiXCR, applied by TCRdb to the multiplex PCR reads, yields one record per CDR3 protein. The sample holds about 380,000 distinct CDR3 sequences, 18% seen once. The sample comprised blood. These receptors all stem from a young man with Graves' ophthalmopathy.

This chain joins TRBV7-6 and TRBJ2-6, with D tentatively TRBD2 (7 bases). Germline V gene sequence: CDR1 SGHVS, CDR2 FNYEAQ. V shed 3 bases and J shed 3 bases, with 15 bases lying between them. This CDR3 comprises 17 residues. The CDR3 here is CASSLIGGGGGANVLTF. The CDR3 nucleotides are TGTGCCAGCAGCTTGATAGGGGGGGGCGGTGGGGCCAACGTCCTGACTTTC.

This clonotype was seen a handful of times. CDR3 bases: TGTGCCAGCAGCGCAGCAGGGAGTACAGATACGCAGTATTTT. It encodes CASSAAGSTDTQYF. The rearrangement links TRBV9 to TRBJ2-3; D assignment may be TRBD1 or TRBD2 (5 bases each). V was trimmed by 3 bases and J by 3 bases, leaving 11 bases between them. From germline, CDR1 is SGDLS and CDR2 YYNGEE. This CDR3 contains 14 residues.

This clonotype was picked up many times. The V and J genes are TRBV29-1 and TRBJ2-7, with unresolved D. CDR3 length: 12 residues. Trimming stripped 1 base from V and 2 bases from J, with 6 bases between. Looked up from germline, CDR1 is SQVTM and CDR2 is ANQGSEA. The chain's CDR3 is CSVEVTPYEQYF. In DNA, the CDR3 is TGCAGCGTTGAAGTAACACCCTACGAGCAGTACTTC.

The chain has TRBV11-2 and TRBJ2-1; TRBD2 aligns across 12 bases. Germline values: CDR1 SGHAT, CDR2 FQNNGV. This CDR3 is 17 amino acids long. With V trimmed by 0 bases and J by 5 bases, 5 bases remained unmatched. CDR3 DNA sequence: TGTGCCAGCAGCTTAGAGACTAGCGGGAGTGTACACAATGAGCAGTTCTTC. Translated: CASSLETSGSVHNEQFF.

This clonotype was recorded at least ten times. In nucleotides, the CDR3 is TGTGCCAGCGTATCGGAGGACATTCAGTACTTC. Translated: CASVSEDIQYF. The J gene is TRBJ2-4, the V gene TRBV7-9; tentatively, D is TRBD2 (5 bases). V dropped 8 bases and J dropped 8 bases, with 10 bases sitting between them. The CDR3 is 11 residues long. Germline-derived CDR1 and CDR2 are SEHNR and FQNEAQ (reference sequence).

The V and J genes are TRBV20-1 and TRBJ2-5; 9 bases match TRBD2. This CDR3 is 16 amino acids long. J was trimmed by 1 base and V by 5 bases; bases with no gene match: 11. Per germline, CDR1 DFQATT and CDR2 SNEGSKA (reference sequence). The CDR3 reads CSAPGLAGSLQETQYF. CDR3 in DNA: TGCAGTGCTCCCGGCCTAGCGGGGAGTCTCCAAGAGACCCAGTACTTC.

In this sample, this clonotype turned up many times. CDR3 DNA: TGTGCCAGCAGCCCCGCCGGGACTAGGCAAGAGACCCAGTACTTC. It is translated as CASSPAGTRQETQYF. V gene TRBV2 combines with J gene TRBJ2-5; 8 nucleotides align to TRBD2. Germline V gene sequence: CDR1 SNHLY, CDR2 FYNNEI. The CDR3 is made up of 15 amino acids. The ends lost 6 bases at V and 2 bases at J; junction bases unmatched: 8. Full variable domain (missing parts from reference TRBV2 and TRBJ2-5): EPEVTQTPSHQVTQMGQEVILRCVPISNHLYFYWYRQILGQKVEFLVSFYNNEISEKSEIFDDQFSVERPDGSNFTLKIRSTKLEDSAMYFCASSPAGTRQETQYFGPGTRLLVL.

Concerning this clonotype: The germline gene is not matched at one end of the junction; a read error may be the cause. The chain links TRBV6-1 to TRBJ1-1; TRBD1 matches 7 bases. Looked up from germline, CDR1 is MNHNS and CDR2 is SASEGT. This CDR3 has 11 residues. The CDR3 nucleotides are TGTGCCAGCAGTGACACAGGGGCCGTCTACTTT. It translates to CASSDTGAVYF.

The chain is built from TRBV4-1 and TRBJ2-5; D is unresolved. Per germline, CDR1 MGHRA and CDR2 YSYEKL. The V end was cut by 0 bases, the J end by 4 bases, with 3 bases between. The CDR3 loop spans 12 amino acids. The CDR3 loop reads CASSQERETQYF. As DNA, the CDR3 is TGCGCCAGCAGCCAAGAAAGAGAGACCCAGTACTTC.

This rearrangement joins TRBV9 to TRBJ2-1; the D call may be TRBD1 or TRBD2 (5 bases each). V lost 3 bases, J lost 8 bases, and 15 bases lay in between. From germline, CDR1 is SGDLS and CDR2 YYNGEE. This CDR3 has 14 amino acids. The CDR3 sequence is CASSASGAVDEQFF. CDR3 DNA sequence: TGTGCCAGCAGCGCCTCCGGGGCTGTCGATGAGCAGTTCTTC.

V gene TRBV12-3 or TRBV12-4 combines with J gene TRBJ2-4, with D possibly being TRBD2 (7 bases). The CDR3 runs to 15 residues. V was clipped by 4 bases and J by 8 bases, with 18 bases between them. CDR3 sequence (DNA): TGTGCCAGCAGTTCCCAGAGGGGGGGGAATGACATTCAGTACTTC. This codes for CASSSQRGGNDIQYF.

This clonotype was seen repeatedly, ten times or more. The rearrangement uses TRBV12-3 or TRBV12-4 and TRBJ2-3; D is perhaps TRBD2 (6 bases). The length of the CDR3 is 15 residues. The V and J ends lost 2 bases and 5 bases respectively, with 14 bases between them. The CDR3: CASSLQHTSLDTQYF. CDR3 DNA: TGTGCCAGCAGTTTACAACACACTAGCTTAGATACGCAGTATTTT.

There are many counts of this clonotype. This sequence joins TRBV13 and TRBJ2-3, with 7 bases fitting TRBD2. The germline V gene has CDR1 PRHDT and CDR2 FYEKMQ (reference sequence). The trim removed 7 bases at V and 4 bases at J, leaving 11 bases unmatched. The CDR3 is made up of 15 amino acids. This CDR3 is CASNPGRGGSDTQYF. The CDR3, as DNA: TGTGCCAGCAACCCGGGTCGGGGAGGGTCAGATACGCAGTATTTT. Based on the CDR3 plus reference TRBV13 and TRBJ2-3, the full variable domain is AAGVIQSPRHLIKEKRETATLKCYPIPRHDTVYWYQQGPGQDPQFLISFYEKMQSDKGSIPDRFSAQQFSDYHSELNMSSLELGDSALYFCASNPGRGGSDTQYFGPGTRLTVL.

This clonotype appeared many times. The chain combines TRBV20-1 with TRBJ2-5; 14 nucleotides line up with TRBD2. There are 16 residues in the CDR3. J gave up 2 bases and V 5 bases, and 7 bases lay outside the gene matches. Germline V gene lookup returns CDR1 DFQATT and CDR2 SNEGSKA (reference sequence). Here the CDR3 reads CSAVPGLAGVQETQYF. The CDR3 DNA sequence: TGCAGTGCTGTCCCGGGACTAGCGGGGGTACAAGAGACCCAGTACTTC.

The sample holds many counts of this clonotype. The genes are TRBV2 and TRBJ1-5; 8 positions agree with TRBD1. Trimming cost V 3 bases and J 6 bases; bases outside gene matches: 4. Looked up from germline, CDR1 is SNHLY and CDR2 is FYNNEI. The CDR3 extends over 14 amino acids. In nucleotides, the CDR3 is TGTGCCAGCAGTGACAGGGGGCTTGGTCAGCCCCAGCATTTT. It codes for CASSDRGLGQPQHF. The whole variable domain, remainder taken from reference TRBV2 and TRBJ1-5, is EPEVTQTPSHQVTQMGQEVILRCVPISNHLYFYWYRQILGQKVEFLVSFYNNEISEKSEIFDDQFSVERPDGSNFTLKIRSTKLEDSAMYFCASSDRGLGQPQHFGDGTRLSIL.

This clonotype was observed a handful of times. V gene TRBV6-1 combines with J gene TRBJ1-2; D is unclear. The CDR3 runs 21 residues. Germline CDR1 and CDR2: MNHNS and SASEGT. V shed 1 base and J shed 1 base, with 28 bases lying between them. This chain's CDR3 is CASSEGWPGPLGGRYNYGYTF. Written as DNA, the CDR3 is TGTGCCAGCAGTGAAGGGTGGCCCGGGCCTCTGGGTGGACGGTATAACTATGGCTACACCTTC.

There are many counts of this clonotype. The chain couples TRBV5-1 to TRBJ1-2, with D possibly matching TRBD1 (6 bases). Trimming took 1 base from V and 6 from J, leaving 10 bases between them. Germline V gene lookup returns CDR1 SGHRS and CDR2 YFSETQ. The CDR3 loop spans 13 amino acids. In nucleotides, the CDR3 is TGCGCCAGCAGCTTGTCGGGGGCGGATGGCTACACCTTC. Protein: CASSLSGADGYTF.

This clonotype was counted ten times or more. The chain links TRBV12-3 or TRBV12-4 to TRBJ1-5; TRBD1 aligns across 7 bases. V shed 5 bases and J 5 bases; nucleotides not matched to a gene: 9. The length of the CDR3 is 15 residues. In DNA, the CDR3 is TGTGCCAGCAGTAGGGGGCCAAGGGCGGATCAGCCCCAGCATTTT. As protein: CASSRGPRADQPQHF.

This chain joins TRBV6-1 and TRBJ1-2; 10 positions agree with TRBD1. The CDR3 has 15 amino acids. V lost 4 bases to trimming and J lost 4 bases; unmatched junction nucleotides: 6. Germline assignment: CDR1 MNHNS and CDR2 SASEGT. The DNA for the CDR3 is TGTGCCAGCAGTGCCCCGGGACAGGGGCTCTATGGCTACACCTTC. Protein product: CASSAPGQGLYGYTF.

This clonotype was detected many times. This chain links TRBV3-1 with TRBJ2-1, with 12 bases aligning to TRBD2. Germline loops: CDR1 LGHDT, CDR2 YNNKEL (reference sequence). This CDR3 has 15 residues. After removal of 7 bases from V and 7 bases from J, the junction contained 8 bases not matched to a gene. CDR3 sequence reads: CASTKLAGGQNEQFF. CDR3 sequence (DNA): TGTGCCAGCACCAAGCTAGCGGGGGGGCAAAATGAGCAGTTCTTC.

The chain is built from TRBV19 and TRBJ1-2; D not certain. The CDR3 is made up of 13 amino acids. The germline V and J ends were trimmed by 4 bases and 8 bases, with 14 bases remaining between them. CDR1 and CDR2 from the germline V gene are LNHDA and SQIVND (reference sequence). The CDR3 nucleotides read TGTGCCAGTAGTACCCCATCTTCAGAGGGCTACACCTTC. Its protein product is CASSTPSSEGYTF.

The chain carries TRBV12-3 or TRBV12-4 and TRBJ2-3; D tentatively fits TRBD1 or TRBD2 (6 bases each). Trimming removed 2 bases at V and 1 base at J, with 31 bases between. The CDR3 is made up of 22 amino acids. This CDR3 is CASSLIFLGGLPNHLGTDTQYF. The CDR3 DNA sequence: TGTGCCAGCAGTTTAATATTTCTGGGGGGCCTACCCAATCATTTGGGCACAGATACGCAGTATTTT.

This clonotype was counted a few times. The rearrangement links TRBV27 to TRBJ2-3; 9 nucleotides line up with TRBD2. This CDR3 is built from 14 residues. Germline CDR1 and CDR2: MNHEY and SMNVEV (reference sequence). V trimming: 7 bases; J trimming: 4 bases; junction bases outside the gene matches: 6. CDR3 in DNA: TGTGCCAGCACGTATAGCGGGAGAGCAGATACGCAGTATTTT. Its translation: CASTYSGRADTQYF.

About this clonotype itself: Possible read error: a much larger clone is one base away. DNA for the CDR3: TGTGCCAGCAGTTTGGCAGGGGGAGGGGGGACGCAGTATTTT. It codes for CASSLAGGGGTQYF. The chain combines TRBV27 with TRBJ2-3, with D perhaps being TRBD1 or TRBD2 (7 bases each). This CDR3 contains 14 residues. The germline V gene encodes CDR1 MNHEY and CDR2 SMNVEV (reference sequence). Between the trimmed V and J ends, which lost 3 bases and 9 bases, there was a span of 16 bases.

In this sample, this clonotype turned up a few times. The chain recombines TRBV19 with TRBJ1-1; D not certain. The CDR3 has 15 amino acids. Deletions cut 5 bases from V and 0 bases from J, with 13 bases between. Germline V gene lookup returns CDR1 LNHDA and CDR2 SQIVND (reference sequence). CDR3: CASSLRNGLNTEAFF. The CDR3 DNA follows: TGTGCCAGTAGTCTCCGAAATGGCCTGAACACTGAAGCTTTCTTT.

This clonotype was counted between two and nine times. The gene calls are TRBV20-1 and TRBJ2-1, with TRBD2 matching 15 bases. Per the germline V gene, CDR1 is DFQATT and CDR2 is SNEGSKA (reference sequence). There are 18 residues in the CDR3. V shed 6 bases, J shed 0 bases, and the junction held 9 bases outside the gene matches. The CDR3 reads CSALPGLAGGPSYNEQFF. CDR3 in DNA: TGCAGTGCCCTGCCTGGACTAGCGGGGGGGCCCTCCTACAATGAGCAGTTCTTC.

This clonotype was found many times. The V and J genes are TRBV9 and TRBJ2-3; 7 positions match TRBD2. The germline V gene has CDR1 SGDLS and CDR2 YYNGEE. The CDR3 is 15 amino acids. V lost 0 bases, J lost 3 bases, and 4 bases stayed unmatched. Written as DNA, the CDR3 is TGTGCCAGCAGCGTAGGAGCGGGGCAAACAGATACGCAGTATTTT. It specifies CASSVGAGQTDTQYF.

This clonotype was seen repeatedly, ten times or more. The CDR3 coding sequence is TGTGCCAGCAGTTTGGGTGATCAGCCCCAGCATTTT. It is translated as CASSLGDQPQHF. The rearrangement links TRBV13 to TRBJ1-5; D gene ambiguous. The germline CDR1 and CDR2 sequences are PRHDT and FYEKMQ (reference sequence). The ends were cut back, 6 bases at V and 5 bases at J, with 8 bases in the middle. CDR3 length: 12 amino acids.